Below are 6 T cell receptor beta chains sequenced from a single sample in a study of shared clonotypes between healthy human individuals. The table came from immunoSEQ multiplex PCR; TCRdb's copy has only in-frame clones and leaves some out. In the table there are a few hundred thousand clones, about 95% of which are singletons. Positively selected for CCR7, the CD45RO-negative cells used as naive CD8 cells excluded terminally differentiated effector memory CD45RA+ cells. The sequenced sample was naive CD8+ T cells sorted from blood. Every receptor here comes from a woman aged 30 to 39 in good health.

On this clone: The sample has other DNA sequences that encode this CDR3 too. The chain combines TRBV2 with TRBJ1-5; D unresolved. Germline CDR1 and CDR2: SNHLY and FYNNEI. The CDR3 is 14 amino acids. The V gene lost 6 bases and the J gene lost 2 bases, with 11 bases spanning the gap. The CDR3 nucleotides read TGTGCCAGCAGAGAGGGCGGTGGCAATCAGCCCCAGCATTTT. The encoded protein is CASREGGGNQPQHF.

This chain links TRBV6-1 with TRBJ1-5; D might be TRBD1 (5 bases). The CDR3 is made up of 15 amino acids. V was trimmed by 6 bases and J by 4 bases, leaving 16 bases between them. Germline CDR1 MNHNS, CDR2 SASEGT. CDR3 region: CASSGERQRNQPQHF. In DNA form, the CDR3 reads TGTGCCAGCAGCGGTGAAAGACAGCGTAATCAGCCCCAGCATTTT.

The gene calls are TRBV27 and TRBJ2-5; D might be TRBD1 or TRBD2, each matching 7 bases. The CDR3 spans 16 residues. CDR1 and CDR2 (germline): MNHEY, SMNVEV (reference sequence). V lost 5 bases and J lost 2, with 18 bases in between. The CDR3 region is CASSDYTGEGQETQYF. CDR3 sequence (DNA): TGTGCCAGCAGTGACTATACAGGGGAGGGACAAGAGACCCAGTACTTC.

The rearrangement uses TRBV7-8 and TRBJ1-5, with unresolved D. This CDR3 has 16 residues. The germline V and J ends were trimmed by 1 base and 4 bases, with 14 bases remaining between them. The germline V gene encodes CDR1 SGHVS and CDR2 FQNEAQ. CDR3: CASSLGSELNNQPQHF. CDR3 in DNA: TGTGCCAGCAGCTTAGGATCCGAACTGAATAATCAGCCCCAGCATTTT.

This clone was recorded only once. CDR3 nucleotides: TGCGCCAGCAGTGGGGATTCAAACAATGAGCAGTTCTTC. It encodes CASSGDSNNEQFF. The chain recombines TRBV5-1 with TRBJ2-1; D unresolved. Germline V lookup: CDR1 SGHRS, CDR2 YFSETQ. Trimming left V 5 bases short and J 5 bases short, with 11 bases between. This CDR3 has 13 residues.

The genes are TRBV28 and TRBJ2-5; D not resolved. The J call may be faulty, since TRBJ2-7 better matches the DNA end. CDR1 and CDR2 (germline): MDHEN, SYDVKM. This CDR3 is built from 12 residues. In nucleotides, the CDR3 is TGTGCCAGCAGGCGAAATGACTTCGAGCAGTACTTC. Protein sequence: CASRRNDFEQYF.